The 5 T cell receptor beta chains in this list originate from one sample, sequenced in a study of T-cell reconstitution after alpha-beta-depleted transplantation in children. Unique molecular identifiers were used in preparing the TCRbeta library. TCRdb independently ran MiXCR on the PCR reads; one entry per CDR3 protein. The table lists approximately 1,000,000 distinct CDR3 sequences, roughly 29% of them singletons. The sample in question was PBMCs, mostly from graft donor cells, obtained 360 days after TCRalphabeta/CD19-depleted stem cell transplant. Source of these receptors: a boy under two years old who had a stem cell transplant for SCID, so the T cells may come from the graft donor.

The CDR3 DNA reads as TGCGCCAGCAGCTTATTTGGACCTCCGGGCACAGATACGCAGTATTTT. Its translation: CASSLFGPPGTDTQYF. The genes are TRBV5-1 and TRBJ2-3; D uncertain. V was clipped by 2 bases and J by 1 base, with 14 bases between them. CDR1 SGHRS and CDR2 YFSETQ come from the germline V gene. This CDR3 is built from 16 residues.

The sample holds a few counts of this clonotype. The CDR3 reads CASSFPHREYQETQYF. CDR3 DNA sequence: TGTGCCAGCAGTTTTCCCCACAGGGAGTACCAAGAGACCCAGTACTTC. The chain couples TRBV28 to TRBJ2-5, with a weak D call TRBD1 (6 bases). The CDR3 totals 16 residues. V was pared by 3 bases and J by 0 bases, with 14 bases between. Germline V lookup: CDR1 MDHEN, CDR2 SYDVKM.

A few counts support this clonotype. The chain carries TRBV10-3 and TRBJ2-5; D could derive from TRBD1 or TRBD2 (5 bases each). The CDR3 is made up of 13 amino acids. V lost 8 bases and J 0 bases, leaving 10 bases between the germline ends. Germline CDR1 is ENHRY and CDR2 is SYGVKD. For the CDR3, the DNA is TGTGCCATCCGGGGCCAACACCAAGAGACCCAGTACTTC. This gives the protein CAIRGQHQETQYF.

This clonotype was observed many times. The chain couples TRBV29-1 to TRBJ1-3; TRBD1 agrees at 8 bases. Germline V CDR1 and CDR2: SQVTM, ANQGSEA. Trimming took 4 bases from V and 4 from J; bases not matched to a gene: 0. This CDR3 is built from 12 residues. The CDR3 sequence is CSVGDRGNTIYF. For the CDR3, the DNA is TGCAGCGTTGGGGACAGGGGAAACACCATATATTTT.

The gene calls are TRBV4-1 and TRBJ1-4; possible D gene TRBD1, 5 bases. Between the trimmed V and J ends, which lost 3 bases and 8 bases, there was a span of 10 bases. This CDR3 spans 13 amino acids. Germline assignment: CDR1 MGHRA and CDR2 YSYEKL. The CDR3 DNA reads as TGCGCCAGCAGCCAGACGGGGGAAGAAAAACTGTTTTTT. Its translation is CASSQTGEEKLFF.